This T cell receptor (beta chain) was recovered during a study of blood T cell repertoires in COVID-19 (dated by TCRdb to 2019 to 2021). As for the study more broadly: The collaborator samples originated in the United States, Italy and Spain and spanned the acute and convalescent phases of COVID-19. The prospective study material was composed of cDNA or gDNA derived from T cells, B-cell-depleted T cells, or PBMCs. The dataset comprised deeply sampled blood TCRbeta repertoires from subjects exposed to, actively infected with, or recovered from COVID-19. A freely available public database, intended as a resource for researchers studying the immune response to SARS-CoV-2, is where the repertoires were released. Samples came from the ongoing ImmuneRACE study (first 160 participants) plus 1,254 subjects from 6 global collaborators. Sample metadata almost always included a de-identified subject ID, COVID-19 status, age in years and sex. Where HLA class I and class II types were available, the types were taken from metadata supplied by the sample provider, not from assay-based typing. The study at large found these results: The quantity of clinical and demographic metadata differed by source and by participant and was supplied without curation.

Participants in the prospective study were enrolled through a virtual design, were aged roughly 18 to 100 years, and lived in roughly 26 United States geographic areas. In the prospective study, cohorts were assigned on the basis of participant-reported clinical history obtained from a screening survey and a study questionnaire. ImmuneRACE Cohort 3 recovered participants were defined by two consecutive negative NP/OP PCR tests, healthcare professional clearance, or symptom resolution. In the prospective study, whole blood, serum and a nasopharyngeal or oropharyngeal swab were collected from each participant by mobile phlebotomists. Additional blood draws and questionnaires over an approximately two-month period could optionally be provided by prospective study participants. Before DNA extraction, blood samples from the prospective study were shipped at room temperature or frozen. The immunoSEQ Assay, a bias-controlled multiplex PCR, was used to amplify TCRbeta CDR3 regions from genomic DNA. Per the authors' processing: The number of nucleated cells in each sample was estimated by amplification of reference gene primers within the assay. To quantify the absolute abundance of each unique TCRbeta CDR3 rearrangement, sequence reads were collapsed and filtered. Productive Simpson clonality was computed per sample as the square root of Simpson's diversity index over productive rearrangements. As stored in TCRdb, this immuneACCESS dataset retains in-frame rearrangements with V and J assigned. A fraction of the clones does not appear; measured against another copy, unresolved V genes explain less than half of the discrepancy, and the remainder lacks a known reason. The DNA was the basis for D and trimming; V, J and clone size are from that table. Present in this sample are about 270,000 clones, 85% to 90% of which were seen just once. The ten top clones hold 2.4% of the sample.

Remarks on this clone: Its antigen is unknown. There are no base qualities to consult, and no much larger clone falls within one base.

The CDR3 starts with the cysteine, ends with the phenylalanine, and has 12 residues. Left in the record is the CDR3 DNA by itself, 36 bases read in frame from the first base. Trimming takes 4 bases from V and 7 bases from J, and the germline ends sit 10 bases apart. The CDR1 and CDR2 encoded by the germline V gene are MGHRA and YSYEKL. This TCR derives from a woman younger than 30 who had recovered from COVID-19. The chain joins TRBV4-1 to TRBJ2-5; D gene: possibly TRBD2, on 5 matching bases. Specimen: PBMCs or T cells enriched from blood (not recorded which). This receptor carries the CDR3 CASSPVGGTQYF. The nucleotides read TGCGCCAGCAGCCCCGTTGGAGGGACCCAGTACTTC.